These 3 T cell receptor beta chains share one sample of origin, sequenced in a study of cytomegalovirus exposure and HLA in healthy donors. Amplification used 60 Vbeta primers and 13 Jbeta primers. Repertoires were generated with immunoSEQ multiplex PCR, while TCRdb's copy carries only in-frame clones and drops some. Among 160,000 or so clones listed, roughly 80% were seen once. Sample: PBMCs. These receptor sequences come from a woman aged 25 to 39 in good health and CMV-seronegative.

The V gene is TRBV5-4, the J gene TRBJ2-7; 12 positions agree with TRBD1. Germline V lookup: CDR1 SGHNT, CDR2 YYREEE (reference sequence). The CDR3 is 14 residues long. J lost 7 bases, V lost 4 bases, and 6 bases had no gene match. The CDR3 is CASSLGQGAREQYF. The CDR3 nucleotides are TGTGCCAGCAGCCTGGGACAGGGGGCGCGAGAGCAGTACTTC.

The chain links TRBV13 to TRBJ1-6; possible D gene TRBD1, 5 bases. CDR3 length: 14 residues. Germline assignment: CDR1 PRHDT and CDR2 FYEKMQ (reference sequence). V was pared by 5 bases and J by 4 bases, with 9 bases between. This CDR3 reads CASSTRTYNSPLHF. The CDR3 nucleotides are TGTGCCAGCAGCACGAGGACATATAATTCACCCCTCCACTTT.

This CDR3 is CASSGGGAAETQYF. The DNA of the CDR3 is TGTGCCAGCAGTGGCGGGGGGGCCGCAGAGACCCAGTACTTC. The rearrangement links TRBV2 to TRBJ2-5; 9 bases fit TRBD2. The V and J ends lost 4 bases and 4 bases, in that order; junction bases with no gene match: 4. The CDR3 sequence is 14 residues long. CDR1 and CDR2 from the germline V gene are SNHLY and FYNNEI.